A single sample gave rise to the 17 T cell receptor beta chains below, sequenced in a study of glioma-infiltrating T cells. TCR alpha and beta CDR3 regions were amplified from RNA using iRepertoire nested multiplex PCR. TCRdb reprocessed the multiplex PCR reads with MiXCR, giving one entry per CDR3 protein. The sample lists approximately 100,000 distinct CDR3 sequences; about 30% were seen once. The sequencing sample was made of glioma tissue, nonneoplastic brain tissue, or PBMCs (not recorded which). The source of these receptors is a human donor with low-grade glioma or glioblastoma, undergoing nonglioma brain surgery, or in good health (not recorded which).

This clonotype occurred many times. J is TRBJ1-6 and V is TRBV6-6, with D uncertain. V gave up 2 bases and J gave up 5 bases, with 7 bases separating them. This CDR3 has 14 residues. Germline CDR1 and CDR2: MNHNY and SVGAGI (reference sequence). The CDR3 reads CASSYDGNNSPLHF. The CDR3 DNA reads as TGTGCCAGCAGTTACGACGGGAATAATTCACCCCTCCACTTT.

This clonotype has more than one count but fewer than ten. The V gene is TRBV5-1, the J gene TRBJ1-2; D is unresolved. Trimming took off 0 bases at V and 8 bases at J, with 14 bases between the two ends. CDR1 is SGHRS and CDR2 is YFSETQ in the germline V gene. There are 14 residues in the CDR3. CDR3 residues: CASSLETVAGGYTF. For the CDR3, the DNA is TGCGCCAGCAGCTTGGAAACAGTCGCGGGAGGCTACACCTTC.

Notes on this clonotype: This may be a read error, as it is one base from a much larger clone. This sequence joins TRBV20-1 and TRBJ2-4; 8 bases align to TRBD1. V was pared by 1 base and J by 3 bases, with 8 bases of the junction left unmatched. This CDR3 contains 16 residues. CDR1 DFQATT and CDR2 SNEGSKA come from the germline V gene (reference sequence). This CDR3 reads CSARGETGEGKNIQYF. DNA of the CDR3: TGCAGTGCTAGAGGTGAGACAGGGGAAGGCAAAAACATTCAGTACTTC.

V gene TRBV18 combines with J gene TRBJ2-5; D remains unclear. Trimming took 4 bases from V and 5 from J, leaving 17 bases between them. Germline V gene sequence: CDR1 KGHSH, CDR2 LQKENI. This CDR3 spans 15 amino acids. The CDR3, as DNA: TGTGCCAGCTCACTTTCCGGCCAGCGCCGGGAGACCCAGTACTTC. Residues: CASSLSGQRRETQYF. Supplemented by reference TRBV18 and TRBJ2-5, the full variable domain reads NAGVMQNPRHLVRRRGQEARLRCSPMKGHSHVYWYRQLPEEGLKFMVYLQKENIIDESGMPKERFSAEFPKEGPSILRIQQVVRGDSAAYFCASSLSGQRRETQYFGPGTRLLVL.

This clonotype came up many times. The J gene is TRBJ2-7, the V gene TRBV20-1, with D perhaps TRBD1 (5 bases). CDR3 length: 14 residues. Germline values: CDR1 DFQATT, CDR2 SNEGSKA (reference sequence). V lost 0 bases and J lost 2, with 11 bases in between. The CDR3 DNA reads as TGCAGTGCTAGAGATGAGCAGGGAACCTACGAGCAGTACTTC. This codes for CSARDEQGTYEQYF.

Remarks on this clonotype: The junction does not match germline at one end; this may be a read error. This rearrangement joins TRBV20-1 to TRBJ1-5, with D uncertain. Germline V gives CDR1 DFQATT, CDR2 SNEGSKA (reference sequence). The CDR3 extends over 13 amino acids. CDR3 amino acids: CGASGRNNQHQHF. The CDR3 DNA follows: TGCGGTGCTAGTGGGAGGAACAATCAGCACCAGCATTTT.

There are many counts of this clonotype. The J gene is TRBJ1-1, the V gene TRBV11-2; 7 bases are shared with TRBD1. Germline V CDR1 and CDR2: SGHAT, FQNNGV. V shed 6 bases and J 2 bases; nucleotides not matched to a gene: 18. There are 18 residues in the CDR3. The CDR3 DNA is TGTGCCAGCAGAAAGAGGTCGGTGCGGGACAGAGAAAACACTGAAGCTTTCTTT. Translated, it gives CASRKRSVRDRENTEAFF. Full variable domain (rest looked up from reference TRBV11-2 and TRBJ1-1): EAGVAQSPRYKIIEKRQSVAFWCNPISGHATLYWYQQILGQGPKLLIQFQNNGVVDDSQLPKDRFSAERLKGVDSTLKIQPAKLEDSAVYLCASRKRSVRDRENTEAFFGQGTRLTVV.

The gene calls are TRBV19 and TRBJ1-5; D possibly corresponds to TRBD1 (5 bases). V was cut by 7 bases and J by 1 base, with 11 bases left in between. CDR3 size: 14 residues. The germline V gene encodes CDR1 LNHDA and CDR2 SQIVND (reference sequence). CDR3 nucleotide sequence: TGTGCCAGTAATAGGGGCGGGAGCAATCAGCCCCAGCATTTT. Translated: CASNRGGSNQPQHF.

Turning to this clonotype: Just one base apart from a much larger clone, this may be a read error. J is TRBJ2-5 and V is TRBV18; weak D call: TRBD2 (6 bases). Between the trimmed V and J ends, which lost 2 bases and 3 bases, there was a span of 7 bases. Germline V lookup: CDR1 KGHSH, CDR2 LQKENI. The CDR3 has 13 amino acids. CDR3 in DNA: TGTGCCAGCTCACCAGGGGGGAAAGAGACCCAGTACTTC. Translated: CASSPGGKETQYF.

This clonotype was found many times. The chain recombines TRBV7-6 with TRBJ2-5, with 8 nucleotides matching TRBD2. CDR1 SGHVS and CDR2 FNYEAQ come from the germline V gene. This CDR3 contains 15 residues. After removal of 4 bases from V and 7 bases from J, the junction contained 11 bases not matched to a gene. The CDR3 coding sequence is TGTGCCAGCAGCTGGACCGGGACTAGTGGCCCGACCCAGTACTTC. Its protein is CASSWTGTSGPTQYF.

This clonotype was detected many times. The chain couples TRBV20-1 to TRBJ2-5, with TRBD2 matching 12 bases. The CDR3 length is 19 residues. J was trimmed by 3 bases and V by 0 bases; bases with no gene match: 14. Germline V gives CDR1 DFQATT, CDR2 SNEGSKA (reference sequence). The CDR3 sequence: CSARDRRGKLAGGKETQYF. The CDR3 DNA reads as TGCAGTGCTAGAGATCGAAGGGGGAAACTAGCGGGGGGAAAAGAGACCCAGTACTTC.

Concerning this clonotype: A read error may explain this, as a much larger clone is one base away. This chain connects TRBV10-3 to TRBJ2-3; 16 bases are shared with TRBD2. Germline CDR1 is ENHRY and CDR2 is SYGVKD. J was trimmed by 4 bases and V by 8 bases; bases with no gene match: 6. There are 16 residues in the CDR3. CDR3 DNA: TGTGCCATCGGGGGGACTAGCGGGGGGGGATCAGATACGCAGTATTTT. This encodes CAIGGTSGGGSDTQYF.

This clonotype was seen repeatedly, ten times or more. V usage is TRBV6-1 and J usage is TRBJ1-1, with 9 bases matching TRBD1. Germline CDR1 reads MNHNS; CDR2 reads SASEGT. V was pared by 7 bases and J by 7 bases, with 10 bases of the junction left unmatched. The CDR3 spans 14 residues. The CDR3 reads CASMRTGAYSEAFF. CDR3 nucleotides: TGTGCCAGCATGCGGACAGGGGCCTATAGTGAAGCTTTCTTT.

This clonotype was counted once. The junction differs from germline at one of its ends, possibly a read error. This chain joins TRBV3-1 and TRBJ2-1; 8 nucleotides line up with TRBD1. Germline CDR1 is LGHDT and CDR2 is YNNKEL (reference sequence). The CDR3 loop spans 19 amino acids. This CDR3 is CASSPSRDRSSVSYSEQFF. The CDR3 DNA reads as TGTGCCAGCAGCCCGTCCCGGGACAGGTCTTCCGTGTCCTACAGTGAGCAGTTCTTC.

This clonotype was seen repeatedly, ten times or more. This chain's CDR3 is CASSRAGRDEQFF. CDR3 nucleotide sequence: TGCGCCAGCAGCAGGGCGGGACGGGATGAGCAGTTCTTC. The rearrangement uses TRBV4-1 and TRBJ2-1, with D possibly matching TRBD2 (6 bases). Trimming took 5 bases from V and 8 from J, leaving 13 bases between them. The germline gives CDR1 MGHRA, CDR2 YSYEKL. The CDR3 contains 13 residues.

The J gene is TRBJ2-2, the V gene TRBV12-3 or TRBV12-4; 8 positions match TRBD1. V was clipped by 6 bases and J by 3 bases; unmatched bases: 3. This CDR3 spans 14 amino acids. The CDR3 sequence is CASSKGQDTGELFF. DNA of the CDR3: TGTGCCAGCAGCAAGGGACAGGACACCGGGGAGCTGTTTTTT.

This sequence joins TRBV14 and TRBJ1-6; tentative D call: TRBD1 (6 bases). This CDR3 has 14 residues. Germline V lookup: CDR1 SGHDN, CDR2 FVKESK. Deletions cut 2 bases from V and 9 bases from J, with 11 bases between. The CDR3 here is CASSQTTGLSPLHF. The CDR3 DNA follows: TGTGCCAGCAGCCAAACGACAGGACTTTCACCCCTCCACTTT.